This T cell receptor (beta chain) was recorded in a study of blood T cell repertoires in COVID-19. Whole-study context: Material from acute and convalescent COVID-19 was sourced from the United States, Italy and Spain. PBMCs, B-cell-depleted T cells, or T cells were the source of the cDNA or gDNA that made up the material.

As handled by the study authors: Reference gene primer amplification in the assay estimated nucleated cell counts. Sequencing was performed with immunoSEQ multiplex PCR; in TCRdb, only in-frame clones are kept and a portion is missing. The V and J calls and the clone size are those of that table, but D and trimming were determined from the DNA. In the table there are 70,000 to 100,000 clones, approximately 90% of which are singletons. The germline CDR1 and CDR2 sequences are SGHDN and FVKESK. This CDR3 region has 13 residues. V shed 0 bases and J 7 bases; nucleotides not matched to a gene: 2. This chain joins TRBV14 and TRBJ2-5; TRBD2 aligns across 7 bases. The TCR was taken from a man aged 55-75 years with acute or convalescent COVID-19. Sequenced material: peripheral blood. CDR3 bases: TGTGCCAGCAGCCAAGAGGGAGGGTTGACCCAGTACTTC. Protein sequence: CASSQEGGLTQYF.